This TCR beta chain was found in a study of blood T cells in healthy people across ages. Using a J-beta primer mix together with a sample-barcoded 5' primer, a second PCR was run for about 6 to 11 cycles. A 12-random-nucleotide template-switch adaptor tagged each cDNA molecule. TCRdb processed the 5' RACE reads anew with MiXCR; each CDR3 protein has one entry. The table records approximately 800,000 distinct CDR3 sequences, around a quarter of them present only once. Germline values: CDR1 SEHNR, CDR2 FQNEAQ (reference sequence). CDR3 size: 17 residues. V shed 5 bases and J shed 0 bases, with 16 bases lying between them. This clonotype occurred a few times. These sequences were also reported in another study, on T cells of mothers and their children.

The origin of this receptor is a boy aged 10-17 years in good health. Sequencing was done on a sample of blood. V gene TRBV7-9 combines with J gene TRBJ2-2, with D maybe TRBD1 (7 bases). In nucleotides, the CDR3 is TGTGCCAGCAGCCGAGCGGGCGACAGGGCGAACACCGGGGAGCTGTTTTTT. It specifies CASSRAGDRANTGELFF.